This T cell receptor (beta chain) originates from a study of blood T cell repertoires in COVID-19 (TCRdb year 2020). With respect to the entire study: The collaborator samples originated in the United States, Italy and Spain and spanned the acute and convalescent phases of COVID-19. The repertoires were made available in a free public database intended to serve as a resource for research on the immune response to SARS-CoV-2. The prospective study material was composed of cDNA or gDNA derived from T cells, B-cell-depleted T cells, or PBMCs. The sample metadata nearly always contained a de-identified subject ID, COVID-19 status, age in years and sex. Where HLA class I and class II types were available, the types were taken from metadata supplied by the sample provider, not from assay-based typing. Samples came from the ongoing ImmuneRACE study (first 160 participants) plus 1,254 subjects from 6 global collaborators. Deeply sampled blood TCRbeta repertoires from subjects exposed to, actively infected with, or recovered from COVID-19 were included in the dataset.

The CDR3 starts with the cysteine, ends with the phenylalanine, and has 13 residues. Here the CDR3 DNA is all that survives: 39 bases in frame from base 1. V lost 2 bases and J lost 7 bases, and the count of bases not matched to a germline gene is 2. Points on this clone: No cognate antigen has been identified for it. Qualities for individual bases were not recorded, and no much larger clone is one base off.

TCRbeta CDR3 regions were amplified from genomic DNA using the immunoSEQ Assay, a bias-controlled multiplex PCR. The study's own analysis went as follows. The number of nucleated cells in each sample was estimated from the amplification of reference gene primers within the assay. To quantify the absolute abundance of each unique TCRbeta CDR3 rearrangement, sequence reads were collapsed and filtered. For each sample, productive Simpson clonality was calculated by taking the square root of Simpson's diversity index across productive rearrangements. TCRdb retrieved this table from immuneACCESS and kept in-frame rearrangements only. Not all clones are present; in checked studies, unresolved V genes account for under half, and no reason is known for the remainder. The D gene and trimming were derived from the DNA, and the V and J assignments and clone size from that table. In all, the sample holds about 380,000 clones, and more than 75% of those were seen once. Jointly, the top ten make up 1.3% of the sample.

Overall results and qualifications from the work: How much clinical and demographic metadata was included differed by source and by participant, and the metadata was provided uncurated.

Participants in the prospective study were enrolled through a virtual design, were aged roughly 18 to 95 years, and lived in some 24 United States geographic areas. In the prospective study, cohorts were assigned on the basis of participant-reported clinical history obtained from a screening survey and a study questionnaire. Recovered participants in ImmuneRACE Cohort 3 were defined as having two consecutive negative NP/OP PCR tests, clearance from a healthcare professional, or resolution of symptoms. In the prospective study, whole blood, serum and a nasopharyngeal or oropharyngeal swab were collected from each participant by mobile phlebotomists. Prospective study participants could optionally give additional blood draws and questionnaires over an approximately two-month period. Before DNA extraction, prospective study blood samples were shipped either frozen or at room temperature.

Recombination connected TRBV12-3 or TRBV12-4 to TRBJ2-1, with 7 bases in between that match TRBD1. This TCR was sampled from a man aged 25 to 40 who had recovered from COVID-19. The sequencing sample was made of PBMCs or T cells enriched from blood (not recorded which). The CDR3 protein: CASSLLQGNEQFF. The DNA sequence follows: TGTGCCAGCAGTTTATTACAGGGGAATGAGCAGTTCTTC.